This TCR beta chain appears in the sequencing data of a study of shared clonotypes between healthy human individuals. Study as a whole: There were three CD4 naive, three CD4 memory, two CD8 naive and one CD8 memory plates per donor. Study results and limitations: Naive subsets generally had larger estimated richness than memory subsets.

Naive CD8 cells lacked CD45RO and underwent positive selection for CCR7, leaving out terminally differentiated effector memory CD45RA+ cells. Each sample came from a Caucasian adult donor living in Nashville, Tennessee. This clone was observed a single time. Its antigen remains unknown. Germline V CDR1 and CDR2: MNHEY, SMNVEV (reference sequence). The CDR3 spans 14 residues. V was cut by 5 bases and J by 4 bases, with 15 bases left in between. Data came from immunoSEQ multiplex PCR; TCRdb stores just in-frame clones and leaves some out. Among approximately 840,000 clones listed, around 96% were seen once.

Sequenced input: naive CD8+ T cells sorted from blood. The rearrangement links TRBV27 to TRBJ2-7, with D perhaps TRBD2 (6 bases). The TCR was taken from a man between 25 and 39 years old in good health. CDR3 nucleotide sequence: TGTGCCAGCAGTCTGGGGGACTTAGGATACGAGCAGTACTTC. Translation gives CASSLGDLGYEQYF.